These T cell receptor beta chains were read from a single sample in a study of cytomegalovirus exposure and HLA in healthy donors. Data came from immunoSEQ multiplex PCR; TCRdb stores just in-frame clones and leaves some out. The profile covers around 100,000 clones, with over 9.5% appearing a single time and around 5.9% taken by the ten largest. Source material: PBMCs. These receptors all come from a man between 35 and 55 years old in good health and CMV-seropositive. The CDR3 runs from the conserved cysteine through the conserved F or W. The order of the fields is clone size, V gene, D gene, J gene, CDR3 DNA, CDR3 protein. A D gene is named only where the DNA matches it firmly. Clone size is given for some rows only: seen once, a few or many times, or a class if the clone is expanded.

NA	TRBV30	NA	TRBJ2-7	TGTGCCTGGAGCCTCGAAAACTACTACGAGCAGTACTTC	CAWSLENYYEQYF
NA	TRBV7-9	TRBD2	TRBJ2-1	TGTGCCAGCAGCTTCCAGCGGGAGTCGTGGTACAATGAGCAGTTCTTC	CASSFQRESWYNEQFF
NA	TRBV5-6	NA	TRBJ2-1	TGTGCCAGCAGCTTGGGGGCCAGCGGGCTACGGAAGTTCTTC	CASSLGASGLRKFF
NA	TRBV12-5	NA	TRBJ2-1	TGTGCTAGTGGGAACGGGAGATCGCAGTTCTTC	CASGNGRSQFF
few	TRBV5-1	TRBD2	TRBJ2-3	TGCGCCAGCGGCGGGACTAGATCCACAGATACGCAGTATTTT	CASGGTRSTDTQYF
few	TRBV19	TRBD1	TRBJ2-6	TGTGCCAGTAGTATAGTGGGACAGCGGAGAGTTTCTGGGGCCAACGTCCTGACTTTC	CASSIVGQRRVSGANVLTF
NA	TRBV7-9	TRBD1	TRBJ1-1	TGTGCCAGCAGCCCATGGACAGGGAGGGTAACTGAAGCTTTCTTT	CASSPWTGRVTEAFF
few	TRBV7-2	TRBD1	TRBJ1-5	TGTGCCAGCAGTCTACAGGGGAATCAGCCCCAGCATTTT	CASSLQGNQPQHF
few	TRBV4-2	NA	TRBJ2-7	TGTGCCAGCAGCCCCCTAGAGGAAGCTGCCTCCTACGAGCAGTACTTC	CASSPLEEAASYEQYF
NA	TRBV1	NA	TRBJ2-1	TGCACCAGCGGCCAAGATCGGACCTTAAGGTGGAAGGGGAATGAGCAGTTCTTC	CTSGQDRTLRWKGNEQFF
few	TRBV28	NA	TRBJ2-4	TGTGCCAGCAGTGGCCTAGGACGGGAAGCCAAAAACATTCAGTACTTC	CASSGLGREAKNIQYF
few	TRBV19	TRBD2	TRBJ2-1	TGTGCCAGTAAGGCTAGCGGGGTAAATGAGCAGTTCTTC	CASKASGVNEQFF
NA	TRBV30	TRBD2	TRBJ2-2	TGTGCCTGGACTCGTGCAGCGGGAGTTACCGGGGAGCTGTTTTTT	CAWTRAAGVTGELFF
few	TRBV6-1	NA	TRBJ1-3	TGTGCCAGCAGTGAAAACCCTTCACAGGGTTCGTTTGGAAACACCATATATTTT	CASSENPSQGSFGNTIYF
NA	TRBV18	TRBD1	TRBJ1-2	TGTGCCAGCTCACCATCTGACAGGGTTGGCTACACCTTC	CASSPSDRVGYTF
NA	TRBV29-1	NA	TRBJ1-2	TGCAGCGCCCTGGGAGATAACTATGGCTACACCTTC	CSALGDNYGYTF
few	TRBV6-5	TRBD2	TRBJ2-1	TGTGCCAGCAGTTACGCCAGCGGGGTAGGTAATGAGCAGTTCTTC	CASSYASGVGNEQFF
few	TRBV9	NA	TRBJ1-1	TGTGCCAGCAGCCCTTACGCGGCCCAAGGAGCTTTCTTT	CASSPYAAQGAFF
NA	TRBV28	TRBD1	TRBJ1-5	TGTGCCAGCAGTTTTATAAGGGACAGGGGTCACCGGCGCAATCAGCCCCAGCATTTT	CASSFIRDRGHRRNQPQHF
NA	TRBV2	NA	TRBJ1-1	TGTGCCAGCAGTGAAGCGGCCGTGGCTTTCTTT	CASSEAAVAFF
NA	TRBV2	TRBD1	TRBJ1-5	TGTGCCAGCAGTGAGGGGACAGGTCATTATCAGCCCCAGCATTTT	CASSEGTGHYQPQHF
few	TRBV18	NA	TRBJ1-1	TGTGCCAGCTCACCACGATCTGAGGGAACTGAAGCTTTCTTT	CASSPRSEGTEAFF
NA	TRBV7-9	TRBD2	TRBJ2-7	TGTGCCAGCAGCTTAAGGACTAGCTCCTACGAGCAGTACTTC	CASSLRTSSYEQYF
few	TRBV5-1	NA	TRBJ2-5	TGCGCCAGCAGCTTGGAACAGGGTAAACAGACCCAGTACTTC	CASSLEQGKQTQYF
NA	TRBV5-6	NA	TRBJ1-4	TGTGCCAGCAGCTTGGGGTCACTGAATAATGAAAAACTGTTTTTT	CASSLGSLNNEKLFF
NA	TRBV6-1	TRBD2	TRBJ2-2	TGTGCCAGCAGTGAACTAGCGGGAGGGAACACCGGGGAGCTGTTTTTT	CASSELAGGNTGELFF
few	TRBV19	TRBD1	TRBJ2-5	TGTGCCAGTAGGGACCCGGGACAGGGGAGGGAGACCCAGTACTTC	CASRDPGQGRETQYF
NA	TRBV7-9	TRBD1	TRBJ1-4	TGTGCCAGCAGGAACAGGGGACCTAATGAAAAACTGTTTTTT	CASRNRGPNEKLFF
few	TRBV4-1	TRBD1	TRBJ1-5	TGCGCCAGCAGCCCGACAGGGGGAAATCAGCCCCAGCATTTT	CASSPTGGNQPQHF
few	TRBV5-5	TRBD1	TRBJ1-5	TGTGCCAGCAGCTTGTGGGGACAGGGGGCGATAGGCAATCAGCCCCAGCATTTT	CASSLWGQGAIGNQPQHF
few	TRBV11-2	NA	TRBJ1-1	TGTGCCAGCAGCTTAGAACCTCCTGGAGGGGCTTTCTTT	CASSLEPPGGAFF
NA	TRBV18	TRBD1	TRBJ2-7	TGTGCCAGCTCATCTGGACAGGGAGCCTACGAGCAGTACTTC	CASSSGQGAYEQYF
few	TRBV9	TRBD1	TRBJ1-2	TGTGCCAGCAGCGGCGGCGTAGGGACAGGGATTTATGGCTACACCTTC	CASSGGVGTGIYGYTF
few	TRBV28	TRBD1	TRBJ2-7	TGTGCCATCGCCTTGGACAGGGAAGTGAACGAGCAGTACTTC	CAIALDREVNEQYF
NA	TRBV19	TRBD1	TRBJ1-6	TGTGCCAGTAGTATAAGACCCGGACAGGCGGGTTCACCCCTCCACTTT	CASSIRPGQAGSPLHF
NA	TRBV9	NA	TRBJ1-3	TGTGCCAGCAGCCGGGGGGCCACAATGGTACCAGGGAGCTCTGGAAACACCATATATTTT	CASSRGATMVPGSSGNTIYF
few	TRBV5-3	NA	TRBJ2-6	TGTGCCAGAAGCTTGGCAGGGGCCCACGGGGCCAACGTCCTGACTTTC	CARSLAGAHGANVLTF
NA	TRBV6-1	TRBD1	TRBJ2-7	TGTGCCAGCACCCGCTGGGACAGCTACGAGCAGTACTTC	CASTRWDSYEQYF
NA	TRBV6-5	TRBD1	TRBJ2-7	TGTGCCAGCAGAACCGGGACAGGGGTCAACGAGCAGTACTTC	CASRTGTGVNEQYF
few	TRBV14	NA	TRBJ1-1	TGTGCCAGCAGCCCCGAGGGCACTGAAGCTTTCTTT	CASSPEGTEAFF
NA	TRBV7-8	NA	TRBJ1-6	TGTGCCAGCAGCTTAGTAGACAGGCGCAATTCACCCCTCCACTTT	CASSLVDRRNSPLHF
NA	TRBV7-3	NA	TRBJ2-1	TGTGCCAGCAGATTAACGAGCGGTGAGCAGTTCTTC	CASRLTSGEQFF
NA	TRBV28	TRBD1	TRBJ1-4	TGTGCCAGCAGTTCGGGGGACAGAACAGTCCCTAATGAAAAACTGTTTTTT	CASSSGDRTVPNEKLFF
few	TRBV10-2	NA	TRBJ2-5	TGCGCCAGCAAATCCCAGGGTGGGGGAGGCCCACAAGAGACCCAGTACTTC	CASKSQGGGGPQETQYF
once	TRBV6-5	TRBD2	TRBJ2-7	TGTGCCAGCAGTTACAGCGGGAGTACGGGCTACGAGCAGTACTTC	CASSYSGSTGYEQYF
NA	TRBV7-9	NA	TRBJ2-1	TGTGCCAGCAGCTTTTTAGGAGGAATGGGTGAGCAGTTCTTC	CASSFLGGMGEQFF
few	TRBV6-1	TRBD2	TRBJ2-7	TGTGCCAGCAGTCTAGACGGTGGGGGGGTTCGGGAGCAGTACTTC	CASSLDGGGVREQYF
NA	TRBV28	TRBD1	TRBJ2-7	TGTGCCAGCAGACGACAGGGTAGGTACGAGCAGTACTTC	CASRRQGRYEQYF
few	TRBV29-1	NA	TRBJ2-1	TGCAGCGTTGAAGGCGGTCCCTCCTACAATGAGCAGTTCTTC	CSVEGGPSYNEQFF
NA	TRBV9	NA	TRBJ2-5	TGTGCCAGCAGCGTAGTTGAGCAAGAGACCCAGTACTTC	CASSVVEQETQYF
few	TRBV19	TRBD1	TRBJ1-1	TGTGCCAGTAGTAACAGGGGCGAATGGACTGAAGCTTTCTTT	CASSNRGEWTEAFF
NA	TRBV5-6	NA	TRBJ2-1	TGTGCCAGCAGCTCCATTATGGGAGTTTACAATGAGCAGTTCTTC	CASSSIMGVYNEQFF
NA	TRBV6-5	TRBD1	TRBJ1-2	TGTGCCACCCGACAGGGATTGAGATATGGCTACACCTTC	CATRQGLRYGYTF
NA	TRBV6-1	NA	TRBJ1-4	TGTGCCAGCAGTGACTGTCCAAGTCTCCTAGTCGACAATGAAAAACTGTTTTTT	CASSDCPSLLVDNEKLFF
few	TRBV25-1	NA	TRBJ2-5	TGTGCCAGCAGTGATCACGACAACGAAGAGACCCAGTACTTC	CASSDHDNEETQYF
NA	TRBV28	TRBD2	TRBJ2-7	TGTGCCAGCAGTCGGACTAGCGGGACCGCCTACGAGCAGTACTTC	CASSRTSGTAYEQYF
NA	TRBV6-1	TRBD2	TRBJ2-1	TGTGCCAGCATTTTCTCAGCGGGAGTCGGAGATGAGCAGTTCTTC	CASIFSAGVGDEQFF
few	TRBV18	NA	TRBJ2-7	TGTGCCAGCCGCGACAGTCAAATCTACGAGCAGTACTTC	CASRDSQIYEQYF
NA	TRBV28	TRBD2	TRBJ2-1	TGTGCCAGCAGTCTACTAGCGGGAGGGCCCAATGAGCAGTTCTTC	CASSLLAGGPNEQFF
few	TRBV5-4	TRBD1	TRBJ2-7	TGTGCCAGCAGCCCCCCGGGACAGGGTCTCTACGAGCAGTACTTC	CASSPPGQGLYEQYF